This record concerns one T cell receptor (beta chain) sequence. Its antigen remains unknown. This sample is drawn from a study of Graves' ophthalmopathy and Graves' hyperthyroidism. The diagnosis was founded upon clinical symptoms, serum thyroxine, TRAb, thyroid ultrasound and orbital computed tomography. RNA transcripts served as template for amplifying TCR beta CDR3 sequences. The library came from an HTBI-primed first-round RT-PCR and a second-round multiplex PCR. From the multiplex PCR reads, TCRdb called clonotypes with MiXCR, one entry per CDR3 protein. The table lists around 1.1 million distinct CDR3 sequences, around a third of them singletons, with over 8.5% in the top ten. Study-wide findings and caveats: The model's prediction of ophthalmopathy progression had just over 70% sensitivity and approximately 76% specificity. The authors also found most expanded thyroid clonotypes above 0.001 frequency in blood.

CDR1 is SNHLY and CDR2 is FYNNEI in the germline V gene. With 4 bases removed from V and 5 bases from J, the gap between germline ends came to 5 bases. This CDR3 contains 11 residues. The TCR comes from an adult man with Graves' hyperthyroidism. The rearrangement links TRBV2 to TRBJ1-1; D is ambiguous. Specimen: peripheral blood or thyroid tissue (not recorded which). The CDR3: CASSGQTEAFF. The CDR3 nucleotides are TGTGCCAGCAGTGGTCAGACTGAAGCTTTCTTT.